The rows below give T cell receptor beta chains drawn from one sample of a study of Tregs in tolerant kidney transplant recipients. Clones were read by immunoSEQ multiplex PCR, and TCRdb kept only the in-frame ones, dropping some. The repertoire holds about 120,000 clones, with roughly 93% as singletons. Sample: CD4+ T cells from blood. The source is a human donor in good health. Both conserved end residues are part of each CDR3. A D gene is named only where the DNA matches it firmly. The size of a clone is reported for some rows only, either as once, few or many, or as a class for expanded clones.

TRBV25-1,TRBJ2-1,TRBD1,-,CASSITTGIDYNEQFF,TGTGCCAGCAGTATAACGACAGGGATCGATTACAATGAGCAGTTCTTC
TRBV30,TRBJ2-5,-,once,CAWRPRGPQETQYF,TGTGCCTGGAGACCTCGGGGGCCACAAGAGACCCAGTACTTC
TRBV19,TRBJ2-4,-,-,CASSTQRRGILAKNIQYF,TGTGCCAGTAGTACCCAGCGGAGAGGGATTTTAGCCAAAAACATTCAGTACTTC
TRBV6-5,TRBJ1-1,-,-,CASIPRGERAEAFF,TGTGCCAGCATTCCACGTGGGGAGAGGGCTGAAGCTTTCTTT
TRBV19,TRBJ1-3,-,-,CASSIGGFSGNTIYF,TGTGCCAGTAGTATCGGGGGCTTCAGTGGAAACACCATATATTTT
TRBV29-1,TRBJ1-2,-,-,CSAGTNYGYTF,TGCAGCGCCGGGACAAACTATGGCTACACCTTC
TRBV28,TRBJ1-3,-,-,CASSRYLNSGNTIYF,TGTGCCAGCAGTCGATACCTAAACTCTGGAAACACCATATATTTT
TRBV7-9,TRBJ1-4,-,-,CASSLKGATNEKLFF,TGTGCCAGCAGCTTGAAGGGGGCAACTAATGAAAAACTGTTTTTT
TRBV2,TRBJ2-7,TRBD1,-,CASSDQGASYEQYF,TGTGCCAGCAGTGATCAGGGGGCCTCCTACGAGCAGTACTTC
TRBV27,TRBJ2-5,TRBD2,-,CASSTRTSGRQETQYF,TGTGCCAGCAGTACCCGGACTAGCGGGCGACAAGAGACCCAGTACTTC
TRBV7-9,TRBJ2-2,TRBD1,-,CASSTRQGAGELFF,TGTGCCAGCAGCACGAGACAGGGGGCCGGGGAGCTGTTTTTT
TRBV11-2,TRBJ2-1,TRBD1,once,CASSTLRDRGPNEQFF,TGTGCCAGCAGCACCTTGAGGGACAGGGGACCGAATGAGCAGTTCTTC
TRBV11-2,TRBJ1-1,-,few,CASSLRWGAPRTEAFF,TGTGCCAGCAGCTTAAGGTGGGGGGCGCCGAGAACTGAAGCTTTCTTT
TRBV10-1,TRBJ1-1,-,-,CASSEPNTEAFF,TGCGCCAGCAGTGAACCGAACACTGAAGCTTTCTTT
TRBV19,TRBJ1-5,-,-,CASSMGWGNQPQHF,TGTGCCAGTAGTATGGGTTGGGGCAATCAGCCCCAGCATTTT
TRBV19,TRBJ2-6,-,-,CASNPGTTGANVLTF,TGTGCCAGTAATCCCGGGACAACTGGGGCCAACGTCCTGACTTTC
TRBV4-1,TRBJ2-3,-,-,CASNRGAPTDTQYF,TGCGCCAGCAACCGGGGGGCCCCCACAGATACGCAGTATTTT
TRBV18,TRBJ2-5,-,-,CASTRTEETQYF,TGTGCCAGCACGCGGACGGAGGAGACCCAGTACTTC
TRBV19,TRBJ1-5,-,-,CASSIVRGDQPQHF,TGTGCCAGTAGTATAGTTAGGGGCGATCAGCCCCAGCATTTT
TRBV12-5,TRBJ2-1,TRBD2,-,CASGPGRARNNEQFF,TGTGCTAGTGGGCCCGGGAGGGCGAGGAACAATGAGCAGTTCTTC
TRBV5-1,TRBJ2-1,-,-,CASSLVAQSYNEQFF,TGCGCCAGCAGCTTGGTAGCGCAATCCTACAATGAGCAGTTCTTC
TRBV6-5,TRBJ2-7,-,-,CASSYSTAAPYEQYF,TGTGCCAGCAGTTATTCGACAGCCGCCCCTTACGAGCAGTACTTC
TRBV12-5,TRBJ2-7,-,-,CASGLVIAGLGSYEQYF,TGTGCTAGTGGTTTGGTAATAGCAGGGTTGGGGTCCTACGAGCAGTACTTC
TRBV6-6,TRBJ2-7,TRBD2,once,CASSSTGLAGGPEQYF,TGTGCCAGCAGTTCGACGGGACTAGCGGGAGGGCCCGAGCAGTACTTC
TRBV9,TRBJ2-7,-,-,CASSVSEGVYEQYF,TGTGCCAGCAGCGTAAGCGAAGGTGTGTACGAGCAGTACTTC
TRBV25-1,TRBJ2-7,TRBD2,-,CASSPKRGLASEQYF,TGTGCCAGCAGCCCAAAGCGGGGCCTAGCGAGCGAGCAGTACTTC
TRBV27,TRBJ2-2,TRBD2,-,CASSLSREYGELFF,TGTGCCAGCAGTTTATCGCGGGAGTACGGGGAGCTGTTTTTT
TRBV2,TRBJ2-2,-,-,CARQGTNTGELFF,TGTGCCAGGCAGGGGACGAACACCGGGGAGCTGTTTTTT
TRBV5-1,TRBJ2-7,-,-,CASTPGTETYEQYF,TGCGCCAGCACCCCCGGGACCGAAACCTACGAGCAGTACTTC
TRBV12-2,TRBJ2-1,-,-,CASRLADGQGAPCDNEQFF,TGTGCAAGTCGCTTAGCGGATGGACAGGGGGCCCCCTGCGACAATGAGCAGTTCTTC